A selection of T cell receptor beta chains follows, all from one sample in a study of T cells in Graves' hyperthyroidism and ophthalmopathy. TCRdb processed the multiplex PCR reads anew with MiXCR; each CDR3 protein has one entry. The data hold about 420,000 distinct CDR3 sequences, with more than 15% observed a single time. The source material was blood. These receptors were obtained from a woman aged 18-29 years with Graves' hyperthyroidism. Both conserved end residues are part of each CDR3. Each record gives: D gene, CDR3 length, V gene, J gene, clone size, CDR3 DNA, CDR3 protein. D genes are given only for firm matches. Size tells how often a clone was seen (once, few, many) or the class of an expanded clone, and some rows leave it out.

NA	16	TRBV7-8	TRBJ2-1	many	TGTGCCAGCAGCTCACCTGGAGTGCAGTCCTACAATGAGCAGTTCTTC	CASSSPGVQSYNEQFF
NA	15	TRBV12-3/TRBV12-4	TRBJ2-3	many	TGTGCCAGCAGTTTAGCGGGGGATAGCACAGATACGCAGTATTTT	CASSLAGDSTDTQYF
NA	12	TRBV19	TRBJ1-1	few	TGTGCCAGTGGATTTACAGACACTGAAGCTTTCTTT	CASGFTDTEAFF
TRBD2	13	TRBV20-1	TRBJ2-4	NA	TGCAGTGCTCCTGGACTAGCGGAAAACATTCAGTACTTC	CSAPGLAENIQYF
NA	11	TRBV20-1	TRBJ1-1	many	TGCAGTGCTAGAGTGGACACTGAAGCTTTCTTT	CSARVDTEAFF
TRBD2	14	TRBV2	TRBJ2-4	many	TGTGCCATCGGACTAGCACCCGACAAAAACATTCAGTACTTC	CAIGLAPDKNIQYF
TRBD2	17	TRBV20-1	TRBJ2-2	NA	TGCAGTGCTGGAACCCCGGGACTAGCGGGAAACACCGGGGAGCTGTTTTTT	CSAGTPGLAGNTGELFF
NA	12	TRBV12-3/TRBV12-4	TRBJ1-1	many	TGTGCCAGCAGTTTCAGAGAGGGTTTGGCTTTCTTT	CASSFREGLAFF
NA	21	TRBV14	TRBJ2-2	NA	TGTGCCAGCAGCCATATTTCCGCTTGGTCGTGGGCAGGGATTAACGCCGGGGAGCTGTTTTTT	CASSHISAWSWAGINAGELFF
NA	14	TRBV24-1	TRBJ2-1	NA	TGTGCCACCAGTGATCCCGGACACTACAATGAGCAGTTCTTC	CATSDPGHYNEQFF
TRBD2	15	TRBV20-1	TRBJ2-7	NA	TGCAGTGCTAGAGCGGGGCGGGGGGCCTCGCGGGAGCAGTACTTC	CSARAGRGASREQYF
TRBD1	12	TRBV7-9	TRBJ1-2	NA	TGTGCCAGCAGTATCGGGACAGATGGCTACACCTTC	CASSIGTDGYTF
NA	14	TRBV7-9	TRBJ1-1	many	TGTGCCAGCAGCTTAGTCAACGGGGGCACTGAAGCTTTCTTT	CASSLVNGGTEAFF
NA	14	TRBV5-1	TRBJ1-6	many	TGCGCCAGCAGCTTGTTCGGGGTAAATTCACCCCTCCACTTT	CASSLFGVNSPLHF
NA	13	TRBV12-3/TRBV12-4	TRBJ2-1	many	TGTGCCAGCAGTTCGACGGGGCACTCTGAGCAGTTCTTC	CASSSTGHSEQFF
TRBD1	18	TRBV11-3	TRBJ2-1	many	TGTGCCAGCAGCTTAAGTTTCGACCGGGACAGGGCACTCAATGAGCAGTTCTTC	CASSLSFDRDRALNEQFF
NA	14	TRBV29-1	TRBJ2-5	many	TGCAGCGTTGATGGGTACCAGAGTGGAGAGACCCAGTACTTC	CSVDGYQSGETQYF
NA	11	TRBV20-1	TRBJ2-1	many	TGCAGTGCTAGAGGTATTAATGAGCAGTTCTTC	CSARGINEQFF
NA	15	TRBV11-2	TRBJ1-2	many	TGTGCCAGCAGCCGCGCGCTTTTCGGAACCTATGGCTACACCTTC	CASSRALFGTYGYTF
TRBD1	17	TRBV5-1	TRBJ1-5	many	TGCGCCAGCAGCTTGGACGGGACAGGGGGCAGATATCAGCCCCAGCATTTT	CASSLDGTGGRYQPQHF